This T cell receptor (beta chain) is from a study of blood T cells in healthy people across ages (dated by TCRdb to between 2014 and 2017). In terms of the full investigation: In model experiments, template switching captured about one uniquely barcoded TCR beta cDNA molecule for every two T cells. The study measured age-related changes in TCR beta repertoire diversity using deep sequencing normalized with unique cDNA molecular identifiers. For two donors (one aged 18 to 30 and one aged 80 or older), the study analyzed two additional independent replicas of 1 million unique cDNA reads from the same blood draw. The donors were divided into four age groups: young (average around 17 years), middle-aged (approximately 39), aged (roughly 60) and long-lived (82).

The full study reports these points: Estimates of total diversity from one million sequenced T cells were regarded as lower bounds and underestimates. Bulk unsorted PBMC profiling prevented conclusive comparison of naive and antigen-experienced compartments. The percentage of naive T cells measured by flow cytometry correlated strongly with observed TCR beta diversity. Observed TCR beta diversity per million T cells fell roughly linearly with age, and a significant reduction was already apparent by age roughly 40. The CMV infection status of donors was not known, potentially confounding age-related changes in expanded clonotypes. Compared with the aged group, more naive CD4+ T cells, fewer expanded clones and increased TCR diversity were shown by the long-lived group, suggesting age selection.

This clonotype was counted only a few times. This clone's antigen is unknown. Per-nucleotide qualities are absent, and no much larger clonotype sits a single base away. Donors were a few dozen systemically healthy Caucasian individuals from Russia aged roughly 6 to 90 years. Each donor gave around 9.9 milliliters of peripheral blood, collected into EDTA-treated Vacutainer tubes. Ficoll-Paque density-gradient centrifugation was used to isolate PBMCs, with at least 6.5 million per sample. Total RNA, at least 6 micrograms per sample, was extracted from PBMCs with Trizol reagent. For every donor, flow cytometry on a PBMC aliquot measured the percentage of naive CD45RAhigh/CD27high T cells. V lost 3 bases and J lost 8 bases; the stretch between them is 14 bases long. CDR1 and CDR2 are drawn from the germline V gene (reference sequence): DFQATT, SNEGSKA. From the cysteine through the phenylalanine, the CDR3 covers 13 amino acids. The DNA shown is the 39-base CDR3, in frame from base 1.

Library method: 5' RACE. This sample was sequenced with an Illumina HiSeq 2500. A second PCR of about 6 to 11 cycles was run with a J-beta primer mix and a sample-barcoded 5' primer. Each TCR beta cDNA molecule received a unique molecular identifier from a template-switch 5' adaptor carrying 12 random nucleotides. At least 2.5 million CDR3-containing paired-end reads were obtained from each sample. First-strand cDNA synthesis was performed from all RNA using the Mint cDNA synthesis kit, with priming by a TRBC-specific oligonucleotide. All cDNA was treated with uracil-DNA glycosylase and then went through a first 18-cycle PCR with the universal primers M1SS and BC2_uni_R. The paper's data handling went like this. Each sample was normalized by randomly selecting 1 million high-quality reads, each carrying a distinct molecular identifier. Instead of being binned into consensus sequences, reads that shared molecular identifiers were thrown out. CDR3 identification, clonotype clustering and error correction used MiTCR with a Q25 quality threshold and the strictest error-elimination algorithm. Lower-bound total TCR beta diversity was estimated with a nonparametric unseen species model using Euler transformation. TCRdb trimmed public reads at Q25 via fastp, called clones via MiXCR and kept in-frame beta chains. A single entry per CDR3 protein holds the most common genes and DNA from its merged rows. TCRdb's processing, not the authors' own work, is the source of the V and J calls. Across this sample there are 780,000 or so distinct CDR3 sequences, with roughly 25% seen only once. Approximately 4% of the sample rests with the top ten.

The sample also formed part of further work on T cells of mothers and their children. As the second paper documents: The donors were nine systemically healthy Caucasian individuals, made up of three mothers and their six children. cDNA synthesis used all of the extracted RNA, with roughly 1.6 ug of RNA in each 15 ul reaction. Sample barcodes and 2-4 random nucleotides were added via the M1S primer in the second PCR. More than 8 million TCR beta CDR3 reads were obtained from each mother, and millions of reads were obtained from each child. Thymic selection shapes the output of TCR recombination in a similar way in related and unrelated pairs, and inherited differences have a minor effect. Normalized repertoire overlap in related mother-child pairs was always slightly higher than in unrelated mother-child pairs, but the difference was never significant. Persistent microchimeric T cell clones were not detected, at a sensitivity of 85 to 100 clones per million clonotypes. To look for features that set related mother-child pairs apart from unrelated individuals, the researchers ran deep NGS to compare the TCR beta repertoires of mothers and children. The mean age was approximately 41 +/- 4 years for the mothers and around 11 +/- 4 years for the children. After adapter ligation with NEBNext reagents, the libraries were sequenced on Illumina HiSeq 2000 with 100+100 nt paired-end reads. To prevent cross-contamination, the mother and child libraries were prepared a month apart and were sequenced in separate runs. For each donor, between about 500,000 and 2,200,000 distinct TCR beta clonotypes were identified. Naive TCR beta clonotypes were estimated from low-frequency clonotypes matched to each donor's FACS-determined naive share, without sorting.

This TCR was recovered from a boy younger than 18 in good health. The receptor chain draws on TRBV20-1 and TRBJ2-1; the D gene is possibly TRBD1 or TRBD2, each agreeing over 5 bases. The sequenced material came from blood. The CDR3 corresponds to CSARVPGRDEQFF. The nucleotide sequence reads TGCAGTGCTAGGGTTCCGGGGCGGGATGAGCAGTTCTTC.